This TCR beta chain comes out of a study of response to subunit inactivated influenza vaccine. Points from the study as a whole: Authors suggested seasonal influenza vaccinations each recruit few new T cells.

On this clonotype: Antigen unknown.

One entry per CDR3 protein results from TCRdb running MiXCR on the RT-PCR reads. In the table there are hundreds of thousands of distinct CDR3 sequences, roughly 14% of which are singletons. The starting material was PBMCs from blood, obtained roughly 12 days after vaccination. The sequence derives from a man aged 45 to 65 who received an inactivated influenza vaccine.

CDR3 in amino acids: CASSLWSGAPGDYNEQFF. The CDR3, as DNA: TGCGCCAGCAGCTTGTGGTCAGGGGCGCCGGGGGATTACAATGAGCAGTTCTTC. The chain combines TRBV5-1 with TRBJ2-1; D assignment may be TRBD1 or TRBD2 (6 bases each). This CDR3 region has 18 residues. With 1 base removed from V and 4 bases from J, the gap between germline ends came to 21 bases. Germline V gene sequence: CDR1 SGHRS, CDR2 YFSETQ.